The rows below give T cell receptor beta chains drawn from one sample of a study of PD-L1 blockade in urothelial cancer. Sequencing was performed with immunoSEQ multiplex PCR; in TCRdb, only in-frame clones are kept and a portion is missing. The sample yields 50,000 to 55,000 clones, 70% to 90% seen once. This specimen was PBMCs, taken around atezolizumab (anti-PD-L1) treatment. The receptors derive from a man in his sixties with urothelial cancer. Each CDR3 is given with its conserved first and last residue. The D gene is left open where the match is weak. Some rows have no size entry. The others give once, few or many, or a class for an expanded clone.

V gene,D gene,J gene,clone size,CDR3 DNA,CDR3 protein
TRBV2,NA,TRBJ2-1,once,TGTGCCAGCATAAGACACGGAGGGGACAATGAGCAGTTCTTC,CASIRHGGDNEQFF
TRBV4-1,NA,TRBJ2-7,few,TGCGCCAGCAGCCAACCCAGGAATGCAGGGCGGCTAGGTCCGGGCTACGAGCAGTACTTC,CASSQPRNAGRLGPGYEQYF
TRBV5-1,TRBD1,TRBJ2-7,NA,TGCGCCAGCAGCCCAGGAGGGACAGGGGTCTACGAGCAGTACTTC,CASSPGGTGVYEQYF
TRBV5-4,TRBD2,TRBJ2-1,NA,TGTGCCAGCAGCTCCACTAGCGGGGGAAGCTCCTACAATGAGCAGTTCTTC,CASSSTSGGSSYNEQFF
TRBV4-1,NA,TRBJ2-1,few,TGCGCCAGCAGGGGAGCCGATAGCTCCTACAATGAGCAGTTCTTC,CASRGADSSYNEQFF
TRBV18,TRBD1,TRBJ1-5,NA,TGTGCCAGCTCACCACTTGGCCGAACAACAGGGGGGGATAGCAATCAGCCCCAGCATTTT,CASSPLGRTTGGDSNQPQHF
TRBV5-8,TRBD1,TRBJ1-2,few,TGTGCCAGCAGCCAGGGGACAGGGGAACTCTATGGCTACACCTTC,CASSQGTGELYGYTF
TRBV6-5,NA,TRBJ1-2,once,TGTGCCAGCAGCCAACTCAAGACAGGAACTTATGGCTACACCTTC,CASSQLKTGTYGYTF
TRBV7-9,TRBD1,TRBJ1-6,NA,TGTGCCAGCAGCCCCCGGACAGGGTTAGAGAACTTT,CASSPRTGLENF
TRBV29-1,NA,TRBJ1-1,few,TGCAGCGTTGCCGGGACCCCGGGAGAGACTTTCTTT,CSVAGTPGETFF
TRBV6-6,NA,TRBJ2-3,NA,TGTGCCAGCAGTTACTCCGTCTCAGATACGCAGTATTTT,CASSYSVSDTQYF
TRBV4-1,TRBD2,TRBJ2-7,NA,TGCGCCAGCAGCCAACGAGCGGGCCAAGCGGGGGAGCAGTACTTC,CASSQRAGQAGEQYF
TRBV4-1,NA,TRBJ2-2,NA,TGCGCCAGCAGCCCAGGGGCCGGGGAACTGTTTTTT,CASSPGAGELFF
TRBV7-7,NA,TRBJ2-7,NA,TGTGCTAGCAGCCCGTCAACAGTTCCCTACGAGCAGTACTTC,CASSPSTVPYEQYF
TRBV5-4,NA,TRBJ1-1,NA,TGTGCCAGCAGCTGGGGGACCGGGGGAGCTTTCTTT,CASSWGTGGAFF
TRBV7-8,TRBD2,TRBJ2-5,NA,TGTGCCAGCAGCTACGGAGGACTAGCGGGACACCAACAAGAGACCCAGTACTTC,CASSYGGLAGHQQETQYF
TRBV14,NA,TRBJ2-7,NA,TGTGCCAGCAGCCAAGATTTCGGCGGATACGAGCAGTACTTC,CASSQDFGGYEQYF
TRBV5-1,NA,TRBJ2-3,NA,TGCGCCAGCAGCTTGGGTAGAGGAGATACGCAGTATTTT,CASSLGRGDTQYF
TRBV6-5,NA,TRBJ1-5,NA,TGTGCCAGCAGCCGCCGGGATAGCAATCAGCCCCAGCATTTT,CASSRRDSNQPQHF
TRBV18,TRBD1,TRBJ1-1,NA,TGTGCCAGCTCGCCAATACAACAGGGGATGAACACTGAAGCTTTCTTT,CASSPIQQGMNTEAFF
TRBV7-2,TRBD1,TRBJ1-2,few,TGTGCCAGCAGCCTAAGGGGACAGGGTGGCTATGGCTACACCTTC,CASSLRGQGGYGYTF
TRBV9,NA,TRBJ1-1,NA,TGTGCCAGCAGCGTAGGCGGAACCTTGAACACTGAAGCTTTCTTT,CASSVGGTLNTEAFF
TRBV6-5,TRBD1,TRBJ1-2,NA,TGTGCCAGCGGACAGGGTAGTGGTGGCTACACCTTC,CASGQGSGGYTF
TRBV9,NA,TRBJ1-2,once,TGTGCCAGCAGCGTAGGGGGCGACTATGGCTACACCTTC,CASSVGGDYGYTF